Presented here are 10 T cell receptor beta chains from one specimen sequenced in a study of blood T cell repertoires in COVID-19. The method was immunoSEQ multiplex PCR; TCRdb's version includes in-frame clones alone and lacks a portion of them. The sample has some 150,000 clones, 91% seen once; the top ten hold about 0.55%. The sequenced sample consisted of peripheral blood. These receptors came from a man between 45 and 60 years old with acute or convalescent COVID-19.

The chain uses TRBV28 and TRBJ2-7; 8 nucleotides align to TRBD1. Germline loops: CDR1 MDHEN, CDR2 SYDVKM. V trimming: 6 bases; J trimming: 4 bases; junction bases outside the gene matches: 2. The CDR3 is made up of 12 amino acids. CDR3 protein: CASRRTGYEQYF. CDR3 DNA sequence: TGTGCCAGCAGGCGGACAGGGTACGAGCAGTACTTC.

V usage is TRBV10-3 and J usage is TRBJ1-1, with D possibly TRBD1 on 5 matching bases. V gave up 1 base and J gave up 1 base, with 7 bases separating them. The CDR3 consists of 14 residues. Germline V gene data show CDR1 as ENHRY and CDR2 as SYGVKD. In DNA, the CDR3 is TGTGCCATCAGTGAGTTACAGGAGAACACTGAAGCTTTCTTT. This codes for CAISELQENTEAFF.

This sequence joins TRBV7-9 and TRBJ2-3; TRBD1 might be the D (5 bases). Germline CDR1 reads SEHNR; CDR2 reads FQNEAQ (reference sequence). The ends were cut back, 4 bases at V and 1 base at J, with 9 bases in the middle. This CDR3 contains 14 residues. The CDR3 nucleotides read TGTGCCAGCAGCTCCTTCAGGGGCACAGATACGCAGTATTTT. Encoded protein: CASSSFRGTDTQYF.

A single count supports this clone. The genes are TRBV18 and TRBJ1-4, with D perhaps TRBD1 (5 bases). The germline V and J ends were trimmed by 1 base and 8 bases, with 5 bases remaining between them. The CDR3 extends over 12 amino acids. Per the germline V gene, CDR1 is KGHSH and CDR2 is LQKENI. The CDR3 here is CASSPQGEKLFF. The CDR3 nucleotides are TGTGCCAGCTCACCACAGGGGGAAAAACTGTTTTTT.

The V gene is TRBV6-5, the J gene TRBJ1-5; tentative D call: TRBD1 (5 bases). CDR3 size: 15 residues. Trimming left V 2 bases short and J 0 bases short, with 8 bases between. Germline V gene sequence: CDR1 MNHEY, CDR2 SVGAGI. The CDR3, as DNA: TGTGCCAGCAGTTACGGGGGGAGTAGCAATCAGCCCCAGCATTTT. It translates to CASSYGGSSNQPQHF.

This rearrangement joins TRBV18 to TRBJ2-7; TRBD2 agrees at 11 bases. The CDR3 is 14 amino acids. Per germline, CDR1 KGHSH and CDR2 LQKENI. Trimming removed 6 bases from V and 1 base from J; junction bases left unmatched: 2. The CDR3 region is CASSGTSGSYEQYF. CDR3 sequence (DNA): TGTGCCAGCTCGGGGACTAGCGGATCCTACGAGCAGTACTTC.

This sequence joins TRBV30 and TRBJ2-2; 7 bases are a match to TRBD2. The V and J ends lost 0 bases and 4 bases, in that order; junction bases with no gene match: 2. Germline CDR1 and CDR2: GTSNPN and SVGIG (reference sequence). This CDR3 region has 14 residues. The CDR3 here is CAWSVLAVTGELFF. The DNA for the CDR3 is TGTGCCTGGAGTGTTCTAGCGGTCACCGGGGAGCTGTTTTTT.

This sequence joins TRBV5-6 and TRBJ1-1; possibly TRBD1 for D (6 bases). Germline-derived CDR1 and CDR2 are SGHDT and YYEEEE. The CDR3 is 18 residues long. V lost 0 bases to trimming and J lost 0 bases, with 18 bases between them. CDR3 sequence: CASSLGGGRGDMNTEAFF. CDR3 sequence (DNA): TGTGCCAGCAGCTTGGGTGGGGGAAGAGGGGACATGAACACTGAAGCTTTCTTT.

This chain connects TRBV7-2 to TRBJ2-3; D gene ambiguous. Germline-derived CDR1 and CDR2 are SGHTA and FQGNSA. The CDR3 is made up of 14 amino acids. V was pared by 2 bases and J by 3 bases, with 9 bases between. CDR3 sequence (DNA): TGTGCCAGCAGCTTACTGAGTACTACAGATACGCAGTATTTT. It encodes CASSLLSTTDTQYF.

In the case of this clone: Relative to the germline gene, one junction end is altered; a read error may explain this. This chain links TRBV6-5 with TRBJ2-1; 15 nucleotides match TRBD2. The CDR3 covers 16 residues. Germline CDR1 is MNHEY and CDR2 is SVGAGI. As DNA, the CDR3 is TGTGCCACCAGTTTGTCGGGACTAGCGGGAGGTAATGAGCAGTTCTTC. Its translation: CATSLSGLAGGNEQFF.